This entry describes one T cell receptor beta chain. Its specificity is unknown. This sample was taken from a study of OX40 agonist ivuxolimab in advanced cancers. Study-level information: An agonistic human IgG2 monoclonal antibody against OX40 (CD134) was given. The study enrolled dose-escalation patients with hepatocellular carcinoma, melanoma, renal cell or head and neck cancer.

Trimming cost V 6 bases and J 6 bases, with 10 bases left between them. Per the germline V gene, CDR1 is SGHKS and CDR2 is YYEKEE (reference sequence). The CDR3 has 11 amino acids. The study sampled blood at baseline, cycle 4 day 1, and cycle 7 day 1. Profiled with immunoSEQ multiplex PCR; TCRdb holds only in-frame clones, not every one. Altogether nearly 9,000 clones are present, roughly nine tenths being singletons, with the ten largest covering about 16%. Whole-study findings and limits: On average, a greater number of expanded clones characterised CD8+ T cells relative to CD4+.

The chain links TRBV5-5 to TRBJ2-7; D might be TRBD1 (5 bases). The sequences come from CD4+ or CD8+ T cells sorted from blood, collected in a trial of the OX40 agonist ivuxolimab. This sequence was found in an adult with an advanced solid tumor such as melanoma, head and neck, liver or kidney cancer. The CDR3 coding sequence is TGTGCCAGCACCCTTAGGGGCGAGCAGTACTTC. This encodes CASTLRGEQYF. The complete variable domain, with remaining parts taken from reference TRBV5-5 and TRBJ2-7, reads DAGVTQSPTHLIKTRGQQVTLRCSPISGHKSVSWYQQVLGQGPQFIFQYYEKEERGRGNFPDRFSARQFPNYSSELNVNALLLGDSALYLCASTLRGEQYFGPGTRLTVT.